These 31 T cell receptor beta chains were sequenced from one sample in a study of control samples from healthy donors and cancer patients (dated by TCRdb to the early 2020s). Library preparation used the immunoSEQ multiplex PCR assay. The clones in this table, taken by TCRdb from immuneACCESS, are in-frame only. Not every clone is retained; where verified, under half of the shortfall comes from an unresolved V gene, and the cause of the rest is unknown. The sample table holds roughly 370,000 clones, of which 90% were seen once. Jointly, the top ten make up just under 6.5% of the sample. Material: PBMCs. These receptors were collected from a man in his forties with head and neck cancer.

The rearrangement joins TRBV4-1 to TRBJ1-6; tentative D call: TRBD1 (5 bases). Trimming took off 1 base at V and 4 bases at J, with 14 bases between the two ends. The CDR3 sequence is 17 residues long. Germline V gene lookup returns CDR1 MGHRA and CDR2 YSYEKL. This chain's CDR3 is CASSQAGGAAYNSPLHF. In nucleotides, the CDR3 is TGCGCCAGCAGCCAAGCGGGGGGAGCGGCTTATAATTCACCCCTCCACTTT.

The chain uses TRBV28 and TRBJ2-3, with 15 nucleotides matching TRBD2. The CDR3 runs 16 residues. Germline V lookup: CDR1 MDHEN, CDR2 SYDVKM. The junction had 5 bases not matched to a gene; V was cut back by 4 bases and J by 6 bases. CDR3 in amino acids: CASSSGLAGGVDTQYF. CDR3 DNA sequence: TGTGCCAGCAGTTCGGGACTAGCGGGAGGAGTTGATACGCAGTATTTT.

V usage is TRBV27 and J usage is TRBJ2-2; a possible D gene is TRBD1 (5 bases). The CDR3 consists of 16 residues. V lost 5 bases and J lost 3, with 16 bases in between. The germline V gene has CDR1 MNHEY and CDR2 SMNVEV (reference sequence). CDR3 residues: CASSPLAGWDTGELFF. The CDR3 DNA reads TGTGCCAGCAGTCCCCTCGCAGGGTGGGACACCGGGGAGCTGTTTTTT.

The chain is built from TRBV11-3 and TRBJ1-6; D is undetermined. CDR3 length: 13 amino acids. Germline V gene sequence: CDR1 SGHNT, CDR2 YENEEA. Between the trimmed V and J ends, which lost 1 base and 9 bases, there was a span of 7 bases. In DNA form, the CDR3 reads TGTGCCAGCAGCTTAGGTGGGGTTTCACCCCTCCACTTT. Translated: CASSLGGVSPLHF.

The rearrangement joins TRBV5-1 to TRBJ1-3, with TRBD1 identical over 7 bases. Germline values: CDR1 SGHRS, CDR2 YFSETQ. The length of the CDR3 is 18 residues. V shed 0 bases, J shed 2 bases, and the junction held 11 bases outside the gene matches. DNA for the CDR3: TGCGCCAGCAGCTTGGCCCAATCAGACAGGGCCCCTGGAAACACCATATATTTT. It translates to CASSLAQSDRAPGNTIYF.

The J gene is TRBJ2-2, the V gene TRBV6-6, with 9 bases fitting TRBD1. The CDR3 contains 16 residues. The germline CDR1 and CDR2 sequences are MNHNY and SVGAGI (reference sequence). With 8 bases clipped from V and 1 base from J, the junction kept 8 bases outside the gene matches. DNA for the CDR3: TGTGCCAGCGATTGGGACAGGGAATTGAACACCGGGGAGCTGTTTTTT. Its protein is CASDWDRELNTGELFF.

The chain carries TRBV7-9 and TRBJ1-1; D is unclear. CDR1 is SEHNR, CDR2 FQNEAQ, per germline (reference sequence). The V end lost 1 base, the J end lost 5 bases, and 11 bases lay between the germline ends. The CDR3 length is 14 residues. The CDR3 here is CASSLGQAATEAFF. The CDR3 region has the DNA TGTGCCAGCAGCTTAGGGCAGGCTGCTACTGAAGCTTTCTTT. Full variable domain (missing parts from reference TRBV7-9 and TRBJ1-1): DTGVSQNPRHKITKRGQNVTFRCDPISEHNRLYWYRQTLGQGPEFLTYFQNEAQLEKSRLLSDRFSAERPKGSFSTLEIQRTEQGDSAMYLCASSLGQAATEAFFGQGTRLTVV.

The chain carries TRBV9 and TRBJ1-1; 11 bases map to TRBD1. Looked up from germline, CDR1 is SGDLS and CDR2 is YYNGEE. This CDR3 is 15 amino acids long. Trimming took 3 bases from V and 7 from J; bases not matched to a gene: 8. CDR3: CASSARDRGFFEAFF. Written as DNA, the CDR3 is TGTGCCAGCAGCGCGAGGGACAGGGGGTTTTTTGAAGCTTTCTTT.

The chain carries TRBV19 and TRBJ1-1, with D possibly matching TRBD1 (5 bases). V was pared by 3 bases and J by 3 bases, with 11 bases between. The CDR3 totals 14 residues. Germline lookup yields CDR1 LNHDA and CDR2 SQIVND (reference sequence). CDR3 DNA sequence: TGTGCCAGTAGTATCGGTCAGGGCTACACTGAAGCTTTCTTT. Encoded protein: CASSIGQGYTEAFF.

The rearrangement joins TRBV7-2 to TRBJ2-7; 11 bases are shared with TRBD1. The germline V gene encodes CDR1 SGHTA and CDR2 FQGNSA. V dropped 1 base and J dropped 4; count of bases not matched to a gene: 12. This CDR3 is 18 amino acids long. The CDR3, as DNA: TGTGCCAGCAGCTTAGGGAGACCGGGACAGGGGGGCGCATACGAGCAGTACTTC. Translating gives CASSLGRPGQGGAYEQYF.

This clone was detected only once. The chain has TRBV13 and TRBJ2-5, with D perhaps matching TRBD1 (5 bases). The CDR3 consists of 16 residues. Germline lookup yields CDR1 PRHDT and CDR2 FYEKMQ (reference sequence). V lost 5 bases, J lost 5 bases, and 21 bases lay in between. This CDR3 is CASSRSDRMGTETQYF. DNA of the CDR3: TGTGCCAGCAGCAGGAGTGACAGAATGGGCACGGAGACCCAGTACTTC.

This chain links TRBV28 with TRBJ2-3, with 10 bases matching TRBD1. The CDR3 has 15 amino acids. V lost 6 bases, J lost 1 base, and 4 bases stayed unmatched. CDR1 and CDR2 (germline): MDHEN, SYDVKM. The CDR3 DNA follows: TGTGCCAGCAGGACCGGGACAGGGGGCACAGATACGCAGTATTTT. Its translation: CASRTGTGGTDTQYF. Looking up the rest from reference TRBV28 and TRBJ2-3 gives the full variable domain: DVKVTQSSRYLVKRTGEKVFLECVQDMDHENMFWYRQDPGLGLRLIYFSYDVKMKEKGDIPEGYSVSREKKERFSLILESASTNQTSMYLCASRTGTGGTDTQYFGPGTRLTVL.

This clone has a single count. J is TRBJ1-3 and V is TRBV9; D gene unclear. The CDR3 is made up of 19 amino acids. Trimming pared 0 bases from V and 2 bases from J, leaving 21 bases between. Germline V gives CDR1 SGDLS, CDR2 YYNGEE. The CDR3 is CASSVDSPDGVLTGNTIYF. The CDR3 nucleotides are TGTGCCAGCAGCGTAGACTCCCCGGACGGGGTTCTTACTGGAAACACCATATATTTT.

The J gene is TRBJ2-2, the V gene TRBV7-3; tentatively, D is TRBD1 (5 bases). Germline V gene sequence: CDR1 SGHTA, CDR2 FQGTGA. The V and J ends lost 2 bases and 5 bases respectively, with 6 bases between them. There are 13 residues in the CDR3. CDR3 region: CASSLSGTGELFF. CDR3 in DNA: TGTGCCAGCAGCTTATCAGGGACCGGGGAGCTGTTTTTT.

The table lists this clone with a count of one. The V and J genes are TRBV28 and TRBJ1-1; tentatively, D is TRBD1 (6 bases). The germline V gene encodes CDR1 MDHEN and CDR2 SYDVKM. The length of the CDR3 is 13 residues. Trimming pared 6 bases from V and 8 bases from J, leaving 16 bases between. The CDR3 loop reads CASSSHRETEAFF. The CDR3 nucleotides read TGTGCCAGCAGCTCCCACAGGGAAACCGAAGCTTTCTTT.

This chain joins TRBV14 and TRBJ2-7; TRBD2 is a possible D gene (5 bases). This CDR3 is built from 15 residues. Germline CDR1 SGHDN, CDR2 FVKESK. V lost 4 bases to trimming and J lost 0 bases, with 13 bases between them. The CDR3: CASSLATDTSYEQYF. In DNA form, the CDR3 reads TGTGCCAGCAGCCTAGCGACGGATACCTCCTACGAGCAGTACTTC.

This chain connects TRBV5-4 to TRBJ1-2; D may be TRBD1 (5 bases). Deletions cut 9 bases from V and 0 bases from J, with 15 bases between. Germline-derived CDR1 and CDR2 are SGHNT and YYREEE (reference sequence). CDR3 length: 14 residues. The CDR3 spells CATTVGAANYGYTF. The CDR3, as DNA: TGTGCCACCACCGTAGGGGCAGCTAACTATGGCTACACCTTC.

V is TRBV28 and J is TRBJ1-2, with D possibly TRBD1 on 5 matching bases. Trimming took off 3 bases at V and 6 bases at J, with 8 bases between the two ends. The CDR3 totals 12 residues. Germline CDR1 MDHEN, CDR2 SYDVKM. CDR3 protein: CASSFLGDGYTF. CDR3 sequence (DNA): TGTGCCAGCAGTTTCTTGGGGGATGGCTACACCTTC.

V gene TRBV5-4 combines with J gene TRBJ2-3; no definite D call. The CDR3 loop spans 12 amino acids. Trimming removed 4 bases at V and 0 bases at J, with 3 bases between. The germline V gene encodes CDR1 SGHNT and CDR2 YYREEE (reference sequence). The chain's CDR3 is CASSTSTDTQYF. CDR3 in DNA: TGTGCCAGCAGCACCAGCACAGATACGCAGTATTTT.

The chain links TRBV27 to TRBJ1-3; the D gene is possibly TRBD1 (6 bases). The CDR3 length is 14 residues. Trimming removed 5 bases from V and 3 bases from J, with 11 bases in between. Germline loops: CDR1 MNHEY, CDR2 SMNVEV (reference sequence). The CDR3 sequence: CASSPTGNGNTIYF. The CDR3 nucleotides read TGTGCCAGCAGTCCCACAGGGAATGGAAACACCATATATTTT.

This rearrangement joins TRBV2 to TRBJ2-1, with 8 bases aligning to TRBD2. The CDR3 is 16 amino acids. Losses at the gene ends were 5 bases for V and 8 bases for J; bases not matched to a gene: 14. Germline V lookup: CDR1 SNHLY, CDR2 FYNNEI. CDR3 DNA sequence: TGTGCCAGCAGTTCCCCGGATAGCGGGGTCTTCGATGAGCAGTTCTTC. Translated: CASSSPDSGVFDEQFF.

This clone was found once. CDR3 nucleotides: TGCGCCAGCAGCTTGGGGGTCACTAGCACAGATACGCAGTATTTT. Translated, it gives CASSLGVTSTDTQYF. The rearrangement links TRBV5-1 to TRBJ2-3, with D unclear. CDR1 and CDR2 from the germline V gene are SGHRS and YFSETQ. Trimming stripped 0 bases from V and 0 bases from J, with 8 bases between. CDR3 size: 15 residues.

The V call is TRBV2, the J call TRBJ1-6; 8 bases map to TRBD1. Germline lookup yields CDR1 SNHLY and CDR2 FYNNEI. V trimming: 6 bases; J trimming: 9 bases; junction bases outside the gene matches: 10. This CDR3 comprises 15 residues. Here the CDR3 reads CASSAGQGAISPLHF. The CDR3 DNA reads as TGTGCCAGCAGCGCTGGACAGGGAGCGATTTCACCCCTCCACTTT.

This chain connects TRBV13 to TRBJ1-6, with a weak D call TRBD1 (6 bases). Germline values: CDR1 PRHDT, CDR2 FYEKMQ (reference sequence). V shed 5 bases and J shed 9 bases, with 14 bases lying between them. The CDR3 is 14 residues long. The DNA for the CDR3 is TGTGCCAGCAGCAGGACAGAGGGCTTTTCACCCCTCCACTTT. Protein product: CASSRTEGFSPLHF. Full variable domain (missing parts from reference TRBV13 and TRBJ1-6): AAGVIQSPRHLIKEKRETATLKCYPIPRHDTVYWYQQGPGQDPQFLISFYEKMQSDKGSIPDRFSAQQFSDYHSELNMSSLELGDSALYFCASSRTEGFSPLHFGNGTRLTVT.

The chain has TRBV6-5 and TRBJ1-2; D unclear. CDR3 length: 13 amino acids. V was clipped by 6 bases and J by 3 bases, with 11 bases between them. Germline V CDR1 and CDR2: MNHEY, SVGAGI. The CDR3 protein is CASRGREDYGYTF. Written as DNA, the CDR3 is TGTGCCAGCAGGGGGAGGGAAGACTATGGCTACACCTTC.

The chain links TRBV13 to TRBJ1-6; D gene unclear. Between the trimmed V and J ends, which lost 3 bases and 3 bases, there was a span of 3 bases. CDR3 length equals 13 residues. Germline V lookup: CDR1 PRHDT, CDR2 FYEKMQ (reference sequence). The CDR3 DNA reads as TGTGCCAGCAGCTTGCGCTATAATTCACCCCTCCACTTT. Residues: CASSLRYNSPLHF.

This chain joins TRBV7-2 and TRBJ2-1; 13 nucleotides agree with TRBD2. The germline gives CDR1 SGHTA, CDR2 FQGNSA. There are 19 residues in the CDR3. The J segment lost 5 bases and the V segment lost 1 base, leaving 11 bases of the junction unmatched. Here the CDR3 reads CASSLGIGLAGVTNNEQFF. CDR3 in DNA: TGTGCCAGCAGCTTAGGGATCGGACTAGCGGGGGTTACGAACAATGAGCAGTTCTTC.

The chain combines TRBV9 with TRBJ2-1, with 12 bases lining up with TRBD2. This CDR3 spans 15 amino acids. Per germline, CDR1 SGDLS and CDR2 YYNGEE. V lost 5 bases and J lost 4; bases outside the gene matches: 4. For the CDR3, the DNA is TGTGCCAGCAGTCTCACTAGCGGGGGGTACAATGAGCAGTTCTTC. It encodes CASSLTSGGYNEQFF.

CDR3 residues: CASSASGTGSSYNSPLHF. DNA of the CDR3: TGTGCCAGCAGCGCCTCCGGGACAGGGAGCTCCTATAATTCACCCCTCCACTTT. The chain has TRBV7-9 and TRBJ1-6; 9 nucleotides line up with TRBD1. CDR1 is SEHNR and CDR2 is FQNEAQ in the germline V gene (reference sequence). After removal of 5 bases from V and 0 bases from J, the junction contained 8 bases not matched to a gene. The CDR3 contains 18 residues.

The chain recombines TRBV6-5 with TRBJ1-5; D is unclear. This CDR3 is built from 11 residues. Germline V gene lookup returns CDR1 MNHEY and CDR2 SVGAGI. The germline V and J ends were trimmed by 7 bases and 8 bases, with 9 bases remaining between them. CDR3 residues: CASMRTEPQHF. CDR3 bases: TGTGCCAGCATGAGAACGGAGCCCCAGCATTTT.

CDR3 in amino acids: CASSLERFGHEQYF. The CDR3 region has the DNA TGTGCCAGCAGCTTAGAGCGGTTTGGTCACGAGCAGTACTTC. The rearrangement links TRBV7-9 to TRBJ2-7, with a weak D call TRBD2 (5 bases). From germline, CDR1 is SEHNR and CDR2 FQNEAQ (reference sequence). The V gene lost 1 base and the J gene lost 5 bases, with 12 bases spanning the gap. This CDR3 has 14 residues.